Listed below are T cell receptor beta chains from one sample, sequenced in a study of blood T cell repertoires in COVID-19. Measured with immunoSEQ multiplex PCR; TCRdb has only the in-frame clones, and not every one. The sample includes around 260,000 clones, about 80% of them seen just once. The sample comprised peripheral blood. The receptors were gathered from a person aged 65 to 85 with COVID-19, enrolled during active disease. The conserved cysteine and the conserved F or W are not part of the CDR3 here.

TRBV7-9	ASSRKQGAFFVGYT
TRBV6-1	ASSENRGVNQPQH
TRBV4-1	ASSQVLGTGGQETQY
TRBV5-6	ASSWGTVEKLF
TRBV28	ASRRTDNMNTEAF
TRBV29-1	SVLAGGWNEQF
TRBV19	ASSGMKSSYNEQF
TRBV28	ASSPMTGADQPQH
TRBV6-5	ASSSGAVGYT
TRBV27	ASSPRRGLGYT
TRBV6-5	ASSGIWTAQETQY
TRBV15	ATSRDLAGGQETQY
TRBV28	ASRPGQEKILF
TRBV7-8	ASQQVSYEQY
TRBV7-8	ASSLRDGTTYEQY
TRBV7-2	ASSFGQATDTQY
TRBV9	ASSVVSSGYTGELF
TRBV4-2	ASSQGLAGAETQY
TRBV25-1	ASRWLKPGGAQTYGYT
TRBV7-9	ASSLIIPGELF
TRBV7-9	ASSFTGAPSYEQY
TRBV19	ASKKRQGVATNEKLF
TRBV9	ASSGTGVFVDTQY
TRBV19	ATRKSRAGDDTQY
TRBV12-3/TRBV12-4	ASSLQDSYGYT
TRBV6-2/TRBV6-3	ASSRVAPNTGELF
TRBV7-9	ASSRGTGDNYEQY
TRBV30	AWEQDRGSGANVLT
TRBV27	ASSFTREAYEQY
TRBV15	ATSRQGAYEQY
TRBV14	ASSVPGQGLGGTQY
TRBV7-9	ASSPTGDPYNEQF
TRBV7-2	ASSLVSSPPNEQF
TRBV4-2	ASSQLAGLAKNIQY
TRBV5-1	ASSLQGTLGGELF
TRBV6-5	ASSYSLAGGSNTQY
TRBV2	ASRSQVYEQY
TRBV7-9	ASSYGQGSDEQY
TRBV11-1	ASSWKADGGRF
TRBV20-1	SAPKGGQGV
TRBV27	ASRSVGTDTQY
TRBV11-3	ASSLGSSGAYNEQF
TRBV28	ASSAGTGYTYEQY
TRBV6-6	ASSSASDRGNGYT
TRBV19	ASSGTSGRAGREQY
TRBV4-3	ASSQARTGGYEQF
TRBV21-1	ASSTSATIY
TRBV4-3	ASSQARGQGAIPYGYT